The present T cell receptor (beta chain) was sequenced within a study of blood T cell repertoires in COVID-19 (dated by TCRdb to about 2020). For the study in its entirety: Samples from collaborators originated in the United States, Italy and Spain and spanned both the acute and convalescent phases of COVID-19. The material from the prospective study consisted of cDNA or gDNA derived from T cells, B-cell-depleted T cells, or PBMCs. Subjects who had been exposed to COVID-19, were actively infected with it, or had recovered from it provided the deeply sampled blood TCRbeta repertoires that made up the dataset. The repertoires were released in a freely available public database meant as a resource for research on the immune response to SARS-CoV-2. The samples were drawn from the first 160 participants of the ongoing ImmuneRACE study and from about 1,200 subjects provided by 6 global collaborators. The sample metadata nearly always contained a de-identified subject ID, COVID-19 status, age in years and sex. Where available, HLA class I and class II types were taken from metadata supplied by the sample provider and were not determined by assay-based typing.

There are 11 amino acids in the CDR3, from cysteine to phenylalanine inclusive. Just CDR3 DNA is preserved here, 33 bases in frame from base 1. As encoded in the germline V gene (reference sequence), CDR1 is DFQATT while CDR2 is SNEGSKA. V is reduced by 6 bases and J by 2 bases, leaving a spacing of 8 bases between them. Details on this clone: Its antigen is not yet known. There are no base qualities to consult, and no much larger clone falls within one base.

Overall study results and their limits: The quantity of clinical and demographic metadata differed by source and by participant and was supplied without curation.

At one collaborating source in Seattle, patients were enrolled during active infection and were followed longitudinally through the course of disease. Each collaborating institution followed its own protocols to collect whole blood in K2EDTA tubes. For TCRbeta analysis, collaborators shipped samples in one of three forms: frozen whole blood, isolated PBMCs, or DNA extracted from either of those sample types. TCRbeta CDR3 regions were amplified from genomic DNA by means of the immunoSEQ Assay, a bias-controlled multiplex PCR. As for the original processing: Nucleated cell counts per sample were estimated from amplification of reference gene primers within the assay. To quantify the absolute abundance of each unique TCRbeta CDR3 rearrangement, sequence reads were collapsed and filtered. For each sample, productive Simpson clonality was calculated by taking the square root of Simpson's diversity index across productive rearrangements. As stored in TCRdb, this immuneACCESS dataset retains in-frame rearrangements with V and J assigned. A fraction of the clones does not appear; measured against another copy, unresolved V genes explain less than half of the discrepancy, and the remainder lacks a known reason. The DNA was the basis for D and trimming; V, J and clone size are from that table. This sample gives nearly 300,000 clones in total; about 81% of them show up just once. The top ten clonotypes cover more than 1.1% of the sample.

The specimen sequenced was peripheral blood. The clonotype comes from a human donor with COVID-19, enrolled during active disease. The donor label of this sample is uncertain. This receptor chain uses TRBV20-1 and TRBJ2-7, with TRBD2 perhaps the D gene, on 5 matching bases. The DNA is TGCAGTGCCTGGGGAGCCTACGAGCAGTACTTC. Protein translation: CSAWGAYEQYF.